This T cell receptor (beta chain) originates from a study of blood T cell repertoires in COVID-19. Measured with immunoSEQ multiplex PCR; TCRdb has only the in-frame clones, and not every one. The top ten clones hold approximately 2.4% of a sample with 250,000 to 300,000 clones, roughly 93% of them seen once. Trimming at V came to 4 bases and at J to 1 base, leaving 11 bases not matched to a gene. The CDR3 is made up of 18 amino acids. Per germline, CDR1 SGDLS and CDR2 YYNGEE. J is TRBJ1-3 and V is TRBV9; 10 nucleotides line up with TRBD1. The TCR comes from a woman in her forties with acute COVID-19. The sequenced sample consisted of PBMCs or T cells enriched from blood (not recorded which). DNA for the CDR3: TGTGCCAGCAGCCCTCGGTGGGGACAGGGGTCGTCTGGAAACACCATATATTTT. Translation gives CASSPRWGQGSSGNTIYF.